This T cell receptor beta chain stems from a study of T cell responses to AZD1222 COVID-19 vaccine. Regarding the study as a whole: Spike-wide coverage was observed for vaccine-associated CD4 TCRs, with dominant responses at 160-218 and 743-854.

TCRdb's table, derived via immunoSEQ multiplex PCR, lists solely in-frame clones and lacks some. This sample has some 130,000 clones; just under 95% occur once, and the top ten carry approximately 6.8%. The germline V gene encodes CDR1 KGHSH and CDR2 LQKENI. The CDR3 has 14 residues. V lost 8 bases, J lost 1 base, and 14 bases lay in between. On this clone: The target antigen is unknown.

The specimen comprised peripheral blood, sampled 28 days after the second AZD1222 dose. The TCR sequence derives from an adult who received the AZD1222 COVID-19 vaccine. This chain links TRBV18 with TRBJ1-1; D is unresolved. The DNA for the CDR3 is TGTGCCAGCCAACGTATGGGTACGAACACTGAAGCTTTCTTT. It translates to CASQRMGTNTEAFF.